This T cell receptor (beta chain) was sequenced in a study of early stage breast cancer tumors. Here immunoSEQ multiplex PCR was the method, and the copy in TCRdb shows in-frame clones only, minus some. Of 28,000 or so clones listed, just under 75% are singletons. V was clipped by 4 bases and J by 8 bases, with 17 bases between them. Germline V CDR1 and CDR2: MNHEY, SMNVEV (reference sequence). This CDR3 has 15 amino acids. This clone was observed a few times. The chain uses TRBV27 and TRBJ1-4, with D tentatively TRBD1 (6 bases). The TCR sequence derives from a person aged 35-49 years with breast cancer. The sample taken for sequencing was blood. The CDR3 reads CASSSPTLGGEKLFF. DNA of the CDR3: TGTGCCAGCAGTTCACCCACGTTGGGGGGCGAAAAACTGTTTTTT.